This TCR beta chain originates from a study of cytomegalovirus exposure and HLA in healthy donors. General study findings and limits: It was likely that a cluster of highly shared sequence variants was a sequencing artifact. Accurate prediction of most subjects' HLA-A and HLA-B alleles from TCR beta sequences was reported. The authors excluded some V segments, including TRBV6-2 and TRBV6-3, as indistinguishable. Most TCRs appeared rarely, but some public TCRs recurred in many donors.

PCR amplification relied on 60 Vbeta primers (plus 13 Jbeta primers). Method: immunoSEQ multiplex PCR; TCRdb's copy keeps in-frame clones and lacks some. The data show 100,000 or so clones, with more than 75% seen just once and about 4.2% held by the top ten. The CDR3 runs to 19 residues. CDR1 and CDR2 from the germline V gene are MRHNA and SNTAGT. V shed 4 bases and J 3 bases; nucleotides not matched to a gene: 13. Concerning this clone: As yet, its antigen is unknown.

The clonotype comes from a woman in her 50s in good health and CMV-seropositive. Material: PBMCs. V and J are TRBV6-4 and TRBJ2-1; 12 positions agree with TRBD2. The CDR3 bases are TGTGCCAGCAGTGCCTTGGGACTAGCGGGTAGACGTGGCTACAATGAGCAGTTCTTC. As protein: CASSALGLAGRRGYNEQFF.